This TCR beta chain was captured by sequencing in a study of OX40 agonist ivuxolimab in advanced cancers. Overall study: Patients received intravenous ivuxolimab every 2 weeks at 0.01 to 10 mg/kg. Those treated in dose escalation had hepatocellular carcinoma, melanoma, renal cell cancer or head and neck cancer.

This clone was recorded once. Libraries were prepared by immunoSEQ multiplex PCR; TCRdb keeps only in-frame clonotypes and omits some of them. This table holds fewer than 65,000 clones, around 88% found once. Sequenced material: CD4+ or CD8+ T cells sorted from blood, taken in a trial of the OX40 agonist ivuxolimab. The TCR comes from an adult with an advanced solid tumor such as melanoma, head and neck, liver or kidney cancer.

The CDR3 DNA sequence: TGTGCCAGTGCCCTCGGCACAGGGGGCACAGATACGCAGTATTTT. It encodes CASALGTGGTDTQYF. The chain uses TRBV6-6 and TRBJ2-3; 7 bases fit TRBD1. CDR1 is MNHNY, CDR2 SVGAGI, per germline (reference sequence). The length of the CDR3 is 15 residues. J was trimmed by 1 base and V by 9 bases; bases with no gene match: 10.